This TCR beta chain was identified during a study of T cell repertoires in aging, cancer and after chemotherapy. Rearranged V-D-J TRB sequences were amplified with a mixed TRB-A/B primer pool. TCRdb fed the multiplex PCR reads into MiXCR, producing one record per CDR3 protein. Counted here are 7,000 to 9,000 distinct CDR3 sequences, 30% to 35% occurring once; the ten biggest clones make up 3.3%. The CDR3 is made up of 14 amino acids. Trimming pared 3 bases from V and 4 bases from J, leaving 12 bases between. The germline gives CDR1 KGHSH, CDR2 LQKENI. In regard to this clonotype: As yet, its antigen is unknown.

Peripheral blood genomic DNA, not sorted cells or RNA, was the template. Study-wide findings and caveats: Compared with age-matched healthy donors, untreated hematological or solid cancer patients showed higher blood TCR clonality. No conclusions about immunological memory after chemotherapy can be drawn from the repertoire data.

The receptor comes from a human donor in good health. The sequenced sample was blood. The genes are TRBV18 and TRBJ1-2; D unresolved. CDR3 in DNA: TGTGCCAGCTCACCCCAACACGGCCCCTATGGCTACACCTTC. It translates to CASSPQHGPYGYTF. The full variable domain, with the rest looked up from reference TRBV18 and TRBJ1-2, is NAGVMQNPRHLVRRRGQEARLRCSPMKGHSHVYWYRQLPEEGLKFMVYLQKENIIDESGMPKERFSAEFPKEGPSILRIQQVVRGDSAAYFCASSPQHGPYGYTFGSGTRLTVV.